The TCR beta chain described here comes from a study of blood T cell repertoires in COVID-19. About the study: The origin of the acute and convalescent COVID-19 samples was the United States, Italy and Spain.

CDR1 and CDR2 (germline): MGHRA, YSYEKL. The length of the CDR3 is 16 residues. The junction had 10 bases not matched to a gene; V was cut back by 5 bases and J by 7 bases. As originally analysed: How many nucleated cells were present was estimated from reference gene primer amplification. Clones were sequenced by immunoSEQ multiplex PCR, and TCRdb holds only the in-frame ones, with some missing. V and J calls and clone size are as listed in that table; D and trimming were resolved from the DNA. The sample lists 50,000 to 65,000 clones, around nine tenths occurring once. Specimen: peripheral blood. The receptor was derived from a man in his sixties with acute or convalescent COVID-19. The gene calls are TRBV4-1 and TRBJ2-5; TRBD2 aligns across 13 bases. CDR3 sequence: CASSSGLAGAPGTQYF. In nucleotides, the CDR3 is TGCGCCAGCAGCTCCGGACTAGCGGGGGCTCCGGGGACCCAGTACTTC.